These T cell receptor beta chains were read from a single sample in a study of OX40 agonist ivuxolimab in advanced cancers. Some clones are missing from TCRdb's copy, which holds only in-frame ones; the method was immunoSEQ multiplex PCR. Among around 45,000 clones listed, more than 75% were seen once. The sequencing used CD4+ or CD8+ T cells sorted from blood, collected in a trial of the OX40 agonist ivuxolimab. The receptors come from an adult with an advanced solid tumor such as melanoma, head and neck, liver or kidney cancer. Both conserved end residues are part of each CDR3. The D gene is left open where the match is weak. Size tells how often a clone was seen (once, few, many) or the class of an expanded clone, and some rows leave it out.

CDR3	DNA	D	V	J	size
CASRQGGNIQYF	TGTGCCAGCAGGCAGGGTGGAAACATTCAGTACTTC	NA	TRBV2	TRBJ2-4	NA
CASKYEGSSYEQYF	TGCGCCAGCAAATATGAGGGAAGCTCCTACGAGCAGTACTTC	NA	TRBV5-1	TRBJ2-7	NA
CASSERRVDTIYF	TGTGCCAGCAGTGAACGGAGGGTAGACACCATATATTTT	NA	TRBV6-1	TRBJ1-3	NA
CASSLSGLGSGELFF	TGTGCCAGCAGTCTGTCAGGACTAGGTTCCGGGGAGCTGTTTTTT	TRBD2	TRBV6-1	TRBJ2-2	NA
CAISETGGGNSGNTIYF	TGTGCCATCAGTGAGACAGGGGGTGGTAACTCTGGAAACACCATATATTTT	TRBD1	TRBV10-3	TRBJ1-3	NA
CASSLASGSGTQYF	TGCGCCAGCAGCTTGGCGTCAGGGTCGGGGACCCAGTACTTC	NA	TRBV5-1	TRBJ2-5	NA
CATTPSGGNTGELFF	TGTGCCACTACCCCAAGTGGAGGGAACACCGGGGAGCTGTTTTTT	NA	TRBV6-1	TRBJ2-2	NA
CSAATVDNEKLFF	TGCAGCGCCGCGACAGTCGATAATGAAAAACTGTTTTTT	NA	TRBV29-1	TRBJ1-4	NA
CASSLAGRAYGYTF	TGTGCCAGCAGCTTGGCTGGCAGGGCCTATGGCTACACCTTC	NA	TRBV5-4	TRBJ1-2	NA
CACGGGGYGYTF	TGTGCCTGCGGTGGGGGGGGCTATGGCTACACCTTC	NA	TRBV30	TRBJ1-2	few
CASSVGIGELFF	TGTGCCAGCAGCGTCGGGATCGGGGAGCTGTTTTTT	NA	TRBV2	TRBJ2-2	NA
CASSTPEVRELFF	TGTGCCAGCAGCACGCCCGAGGTGCGGGAGCTGTTTTTT	NA	TRBV7-2	TRBJ2-2	NA
CASSALRTSGSKQFF	TGTGCCAGCAGTGCGTTAAGGACTAGCGGTTCGAAGCAGTTCTTC	TRBD2	TRBV6-4	TRBJ2-1	NA
CASREETQYF	TGTGCCAGCAGAGAAGAGACCCAGTACTTC	NA	TRBV6-1	TRBJ2-5	NA
CASRSSGDNEQFF	TGTGCCAGCAGGTCCAGCGGGGACAATGAGCAGTTCTTC	TRBD2	TRBV6-6	TRBJ2-1	NA
CASSNEQGRTDTQYF	TGTGCCAGCAGTAACGAACAGGGTAGGACTGATACGCAGTATTTT	NA	TRBV27	TRBJ2-3	NA
CASSWAGVGTDTQYF	TGCGCCAGCAGCTGGGCGGGAGTCGGGACAGATACGCAGTATTTT	TRBD2	TRBV5-1	TRBJ2-3	NA
CASSVYRGGYTF	TGTGCCAGCAGCGTATACAGGGGAGGCTACACCTTC	TRBD1	TRBV7-1	TRBJ1-2	NA
CASSKLNQPQHF	TGTGCCAGCAGTAAGCTAAATCAGCCCCAGCATTTT	NA	TRBV28	TRBJ1-5	few
CASSNGTSGDETQYF	TGTGCCAGCAGCAACGGGACTAGCGGGGATGAGACCCAGTACTTC	TRBD2	TRBV7-3	TRBJ2-5	NA
CASSETRVAKNIQYF	TGTGCCAGCAGTGAGACACGAGTAGCCAAAAACATTCAGTACTTC	NA	TRBV6-1	TRBJ2-4	once
CSVGQGHGNYNEQFF	TGCAGCGTCGGTCAGGGGCACGGGAACTACAATGAGCAGTTCTTC	NA	TRBV29-1	TRBJ2-1	NA
CASRGQGEDYGYTF	TGTGCCAGCAGAGGACAGGGGGAGGACTATGGCTACACCTTC	TRBD1	TRBV6-1	TRBJ1-2	few
CARQTHGRTGELFF	TGTGCCAGACAAACCCACGGGAGAACCGGGGAGCTGTTTTTT	NA	TRBV6-5	TRBJ2-2	NA
CASSEARTSGGAYNEQFF	TGTGCCAGCAGTGAAGCCAGGACTAGCGGGGGGGCCTACAATGAGCAGTTCTTC	TRBD2	TRBV2	TRBJ2-1	NA
CSVIQGNEQFF	TGCAGCGTCATACAGGGGAATGAGCAGTTCTTC	TRBD1	TRBV29-1	TRBJ2-1	few
CASSEGQVTDTQYF	TGTGCCAGCAGTGAGGGGCAAGTCACAGATACGCAGTATTTT	NA	TRBV2	TRBJ2-3	NA
CASSVGTGVMEKLFF	TGTGCCAGCAGCGTAGGGACAGGGGTTATGGAAAAACTGTTTTTT	TRBD1	TRBV5-5	TRBJ1-4	once
CASSLSGNEQFF	TGCGCCAGCAGCTTAAGCGGCAATGAGCAGTTCTTC	NA	TRBV5-1	TRBJ2-1	NA
CASSPLANTDTQYF	TGTGCCAGCAGTCCGCTGGCTAACACAGATACGCAGTATTTT	NA	TRBV28	TRBJ2-3	NA
CASSGDRAENYNEQFF	TGTGCCAGCAGTGGGGACAGGGCCGAAAACTACAATGAGCAGTTCTTC	TRBD1	TRBV6-1	TRBJ2-1	NA
CASSQGNTIYF	TGTGCCAGCAGCCAAGGAAACACCATATATTTT	NA	TRBV14	TRBJ1-3	NA
CASSLGPSGGADTQYF	TGTGCCAGCAGCTTAGGCCCTAGCGGGGGAGCAGATACGCAGTATTTT	TRBD2	TRBV7-9	TRBJ2-3	NA
CASSLALDTQETQYF	TGTGCCAGCAGCTTAGCGCTCGATACCCAAGAGACCCAGTACTTC	NA	TRBV7-9	TRBJ2-5	NA
CSVEDLAGTTYNEQFF	TGCAGCGTTGAAGATCTGGCGGGGACGACGTACAATGAGCAGTTCTTC	NA	TRBV29-1	TRBJ2-1	NA
CASSSGTQYSYNEQFF	TGTGCCAGCAGCTCAGGGACACAGTACTCCTACAATGAGCAGTTCTTC	NA	TRBV7-2	TRBJ2-1	NA
CASSLAERGLTEAFF	TGCGCCAGCAGCTTGGCCGAGCGGGGTCTCACTGAAGCTTTCTTT	NA	TRBV5-1	TRBJ1-1	NA
CASSQNTGAAYGYTF	TGTGCCAGCAGCCAAAACACAGGGGCCGCCTATGGCTACACCTTC	TRBD1	TRBV14	TRBJ1-2	once
CASSQGFSSGASYEQYF	TGCGCCAGCAGCCAAGGTTTTAGTAGCGGGGCATCCTACGAGCAGTACTTC	TRBD2	TRBV4-1	TRBJ2-7	NA
CASSAGTARGYGYTF	TGTGCCAGCAGCGCCGGGACAGCCAGGGGCTATGGCTACACCTTC	TRBD1	TRBV5-6	TRBJ1-2	NA
CASSYSSGGGYTF	TGTGCCAGCAGTTACTCGAGCGGGGGGGGCTACACCTTC	NA	TRBV6-5	TRBJ1-2	NA
CASSPGQGSYEQYF	TGTGCCAGCTCACCCGGACAGGGGTCCTACGAGCAGTACTTC	TRBD1	TRBV18	TRBJ2-7	NA